Presented here are 24 T cell receptor beta chains from one specimen sequenced in a study of T cell clonality in common variable immunodeficiency. TCRdb's table, derived via immunoSEQ multiplex PCR, lists solely in-frame clones and lacks some. Observed in the sample are around 40,000 clones, none of them singletons. The specimen sequenced was peripheral blood mononuclear cells. The receptor set was obtained from a person between 18 and 75 years old in good health.

This clone was recorded at least ten times. The CDR3 end falls 3 residues outside the read, so it is completed with the germline J gene. The V and J genes are TRBV19 and TRBJ2-1; D is possibly TRBD2 (6 bases). The CDR3 runs 14 residues. Germline V gene data show CDR1 as LNHDA and CDR2 as SQIVND (reference sequence). The germline V and J ends were trimmed by 5 bases and 9 bases, with 17 bases remaining between them. This CDR3 is CASSFTTGAGEQFF. CDR3 DNA, as far as it was read: TGTGCCAGTAGTTTCACAACGGGAGCGGGTGAG.

This clone was seen at least ten times. The missing CDR3 end, 3 residues past where the read stops, is filled in from the germline J gene. The J gene is TRBJ2-2, the V gene TRBV5-1; D possibly corresponds to TRBD1 (6 bases). The V gene lost 4 bases and the J gene lost 4 bases, with 14 bases spanning the gap. The CDR3 extends over 15 amino acids. Germline lookup yields CDR1 SGHRS and CDR2 YFSETQ. CDR3 amino acids: CASSPAVRGTGELFF. The sequenced CDR3 bases are TGCGCCAGCAGCCCCGCCGTCAGGGGCACCGGGGAG.

The table lists this clone with many counts. The missing CDR3 end, 3 residues past where the read stops, is filled in from the germline J gene. This chain uses TRBV9 with TRBJ2-7, with 8 bases fitting TRBD2. The CDR3 is 14 residues long. V lost 0 bases, J lost 3 bases, and 2 bases stayed unmatched. CDR1 is SGDLS, CDR2 YYNGEE, per germline. The CDR3 spells CASSVVAGGYEQYF. The DNA read from the CDR3 is TGTGCCAGCAGCGTAGTGGCGGGAGGCTACGAG.

This clone has a count of ten or more. Sequencing ends 3 residues short of the CDR3 end; the germline J gene provides the rest. The V gene is TRBV7-3, the J gene TRBJ2-5; D unclear. The V end lost 0 bases, the J end lost 2 bases, and 4 bases lay between the germline ends. Germline V gene data show CDR1 as SGHTA and CDR2 as FQGTGA. The CDR3 spans 13 residues. CDR3 sequence reads: CASSLTPQETQYF. The CDR3 DNA, read in part, is TGTGCCAGCAGCTTAACCCCTCAAGAGACC.

This clone appeared many times. Read data end 3 residues before the CDR3 end; the end is taken from the germline J gene. The chain joins TRBV13 to TRBJ2-1; D uncertain. The CDR3 is made up of 15 amino acids. Trimming removed 0 bases from V and 0 bases from J, with 6 bases in between. CDR1 PRHDT and CDR2 FYEKMQ come from the germline V gene (reference sequence). CDR3 sequence reads: CASSLGVSSYNEQFF. The DNA read from the CDR3 is TGTGCCAGCAGCTTAGGTGTCTCCTCCTACAATGAG.

There are many counts of this clone. The CDR3 end is not reached by the read, which stops 3 residues before it; the germline J gene fills it in. The chain employs TRBV20-1 and TRBJ2-1, with TRBD2 matching 8 bases. Germline V gene data show CDR1 as DFQATT and CDR2 as SNEGSKA (reference sequence). The J segment lost 7 bases and the V segment lost 3 bases, leaving 14 bases of the junction unmatched. The CDR3 runs 16 residues. CDR3 bases read: TGCAGTGCTAGTGGTGGGGCGGGGACTAGATTTAATGAG. Translating it yields CSASGGAGTRFNE. The entire CDR3 protein reads CSASGGAGTRFNEQFF.

Many counts were recorded for this clone. The sequence runs out 3 residues before the end of the CDR3; the remainder is reconstructed from the germline J gene. The V call is TRBV4-1, the J call TRBJ1-2; the D is unclear. The germline gives CDR1 MGHRA, CDR2 YSYEKL. The CDR3 sequence is 11 residues long. V gave up 0 bases and J gave up 7 bases, with 3 bases separating them. CDR3: CASSQDRGYTF. The part of the CDR3 DNA that was read is TGCGCCAGCAGCCAAGATCGTGGC.

About this clone: Coverage ceases 3 residues before the CDR3 finishes, and the germline J gene fills in the end. The gene calls are TRBV5-1 and TRBJ2-5; TRBD2 aligns across 12 bases. The trim removed 1 base at V and 5 bases at J, leaving 6 bases unmatched. This CDR3 has 16 residues. Germline CDR1 is SGHRS and CDR2 is YFSETQ. The part of the CDR3 DNA that was read is TGCGCCAGCAGCTTGAGGCTAGCGGGAGGGCCGGAGACC. This translates into CASSLRLAGGPET. The whole CDR3 reads CASSLRLAGGPETQYF. The variable domain in full, with the rest retrieved from reference TRBV5-1 and TRBJ2-5, is KAGVTQTPRYLIKTRGQQVTLSCSPISGHRSVSWYQQTPGQGLQFLFEYFSETQRNKGNFPGRFSGRQFSNSRSEMNVSTLELGDSALYLCASSLRLAGGPETQYFGPGTRLLVL.

This clone was observed at least ten times. The CDR3 is cut off 3 residues early in the read; its end comes from the germline J gene. The chain has TRBV11-2 and TRBJ2-7; TRBD1 matches 7 bases. This CDR3 is built from 13 residues. Germline CDR1 and CDR2: SGHAT and FQNNGV. The V segment lost 3 bases and the J segment 6 bases; nucleotides outside the gene matches: 5. The CDR3 bases that were read are TGTGCCAGCAGCTTTGACAGGGCGGGCGAG. Its translation: CASSFDRAGE. The full CDR3 is CASSFDRAGEQYF.

This clone was counted ten times or more. The CDR3 goes on 3 residues after the read ends, and that part is filled in from the germline J gene. The chain recombines TRBV5-1 with TRBJ1-3; the D gene is possibly TRBD1 (5 bases). CDR1 is SGHRS, CDR2 YFSETQ, per germline. V dropped 0 bases and J dropped 0 bases, with 10 bases sitting between them. This CDR3 comprises 16 residues. The CDR3 here is CASSLDQGSSGNTIYF. The CDR3 DNA, read in part, is TGCGCCAGCAGCTTGGACCAGGGCTCCTCTGGAAACACC.

This clone was picked up a small number of times. The CDR3 end falls 3 residues outside the read, so it is completed with the germline J gene. The V call is TRBV7-9, the J call TRBJ2-3, with TRBD1 matching 9 bases. V lost 4 bases to trimming and J lost 2 bases; unmatched junction nucleotides: 1. CDR3 length equals 14 residues. Germline lookup yields CDR1 SEHNR and CDR2 FQNEAQ (reference sequence). The sequenced part of the CDR3 DNA is TGTGCCAGCAGCTGGACAGGGGACACAGATACG. This translates into CASSWTGDTDT. The complete CDR3 protein is CASSWTGDTDTQYF.

This clone appeared many times. The read terminates 3 residues before the CDR3 end, so the remaining end is supplied by the germline J gene. The chain couples TRBV7-8 to TRBJ1-1; maybe TRBD1 (5 bases). Looked up from germline, CDR1 is SGHVS and CDR2 is FQNEAQ. Trimming removed 5 bases at V and 5 bases at J, with 18 bases between. The CDR3 runs 15 residues. Partial CDR3 DNA: TGTGCCAGCAGCCTACGTGAGACGGGGGGAACTGAA. Protein sequence: CASSLRETGGTE. The entire CDR3 protein reads CASSLRETGGTEAFF.

This clone was recorded many times. Read data end 3 residues before the CDR3 end; the end is taken from the germline J gene. The rearrangement uses TRBV20-1 and TRBJ2-3, with 7 positions matching TRBD2. V gave up 6 bases and J gave up 2 bases; unmatched junction bases: 2. The germline V gene encodes CDR1 DFQATT and CDR2 SNEGSKA (reference sequence). The CDR3 loop spans 12 amino acids. CDR3 amino acids: CSAGTITDTQYF. CDR3 DNA, as far as it was read: TGCAGTGCGGGGACTATCACAGATACG.

This clone was seen many times. The read ends 3 residues shy of where the CDR3 ends; the end is completed using the germline J gene. V is TRBV14 and J is TRBJ1-6; 7 nucleotides line up with TRBD1. In germline, CDR1 is SGHDN, CDR2 FVKESK. The CDR3 is 14 amino acids. V trimming: 6 bases; J trimming: 7 bases; junction bases outside the gene matches: 6. CDR3 DNA, as far as it was read: TGTGCCAGCAGGCGACAGGGAAGAAATTCACCC. It specifies CASRRQGRNSP. The whole CDR3 protein reads CASRRQGRNSPLHF.

This clone was recorded at least ten times. With the read ending 3 residues before the CDR3 end, the germline J gene is used to fill in that end. The rearrangement links TRBV2 to TRBJ1-2, with 8 bases identical to TRBD1. Germline V gene sequence: CDR1 SNHLY, CDR2 FYNNEI. The CDR3 is made up of 16 amino acids. V lost 6 bases, J lost 4 bases, and 13 bases stayed unmatched. The CDR3 bases that were read are TGTGCCAGCAGCGGGACAGGCGGGTACCCCGTCTATGGC. Protein product: CASSGTGGYPVYG. The whole CDR3 sequence reads CASSGTGGYPVYGYTF.

This clone was seen ten or more times. The read stops 3 residues short of the end of the CDR3; the missing end is completed from the germline J gene. This sequence joins TRBV29-1 and TRBJ2-2; 12 bases line up with TRBD1. Germline CDR1 and CDR2: SQVTM and ANQGSEA. This CDR3 region has 18 residues. With 5 bases clipped from V and 2 bases from J, the junction kept 12 bases outside the gene matches. Incomplete CDR3 DNA: TGCAGCGTTAGACTCGAGGGACAGGGGGCTGCCAACACCGGGGAG. Its protein product is CSVRLEGQGAANTGE. Given in full, the CDR3 is CSVRLEGQGAANTGELFF.

This clone showed up many times. Coverage ceases 3 residues before the CDR3 finishes, and the germline J gene fills in the end. The chain combines TRBV4-1 with TRBJ2-1; D perhaps matches TRBD1 (5 bases). The CDR3 extends over 14 amino acids. Between the trimmed V and J ends, which lost 6 bases and 5 bases, there was a span of 14 bases. CDR1 and CDR2 from the germline V gene are MGHRA and YSYEKL. This chain's CDR3 is CASRQGPLNNEQFF. The CDR3 bases that were read are TGCGCCAGCAGGCAGGGCCCCCTGAACAATGAG.

This clone was counted ten times or more. The observed sequence ends 3 residues before the CDR3 terminus, with the missing tail filled in from the germline J gene. This rearrangement joins TRBV20-1 to TRBJ1-6; perhaps TRBD1 as D (5 bases). V was clipped by 3 bases and J by 9 bases, with 12 bases between them. Germline V CDR1 and CDR2: DFQATT, SNEGSKA (reference sequence). The CDR3 runs 13 residues. This CDR3 reads CSASVRVGSPLHF. The DNA read from the CDR3 is TGCAGTGCTAGTGTCAGGGTTGGTTCACCC.

This clone was picked up many times. The sequenced fragment ends 3 residues before the CDR3 boundary, so the rest is inferred from the germline J gene. The chain links TRBV2 to TRBJ1-3, with 7 bases identical to TRBD1. The germline CDR1 and CDR2 sequences are SNHLY and FYNNEI. With 7 bases clipped from V and 2 bases from J, the junction kept 5 bases outside the gene matches. CDR3 length equals 14 residues. The CDR3 sequence is CASTSTGTGNTIYF. The part of the CDR3 DNA that was read is TGTGCCAGCACCTCGACAGGGACTGGAAACACC.

This clone was counted many times. Coverage ceases 3 residues before the CDR3 finishes, and the germline J gene fills in the end. V usage is TRBV7-9 and J usage is TRBJ2-1; possible D gene TRBD2, 6 bases. CDR1 is SEHNR and CDR2 is FQNEAQ in the germline V gene (reference sequence). The V end was cut by 3 bases, the J end by 5 bases, with 8 bases between. This CDR3 contains 13 residues. CDR3 DNA (partial): TGTGCCAGCAGCTTCCGACTAGACAATGAG. It encodes CASSFRLDNE. The whole CDR3 protein is CASSFRLDNEQFF.

This clone was seen at least ten times. The CDR3 end is not reached by the read, which stops 3 residues before it; the germline J gene fills it in. The V call is TRBV7-9, the J call TRBJ2-1, with D uncertain. The germline gives CDR1 SEHNR, CDR2 FQNEAQ (reference sequence). V was pared by 1 base and J by 7 bases, with 11 bases between. This CDR3 spans 14 amino acids. The part of the CDR3 DNA that was read is TGTGCCAGCAGCTTAGTTATTAGTATGAATGAG. Protein: CASSLVISMNE. The whole CDR3 sequence reads CASSLVISMNEQFF.

This clone was counted ten times or more. One end of the junction does not line up with germline, which may come from a read error. The read terminates 3 residues ahead of where the CDR3 ends, so the germline J gene completes it. The rearrangement joins TRBV20-1 to TRBJ1-5, with 11 bases matching TRBD1. The germline gives CDR1 DFQATT, CDR2 SNEGSKA (reference sequence). This CDR3 comprises 21 residues. CDR3 protein: CSARDERVDRGRIYSNQPQHF. The DNA read from the CDR3 is TGCAGTGCTCGAGATGAGAGGGTGGACAGGGGGCGTATTTATAGCAATCAGCCC.

This clone was seen repeatedly, ten times or more. Sequencing ends 3 residues short of the CDR3 end; the germline J gene provides the rest. The V call is TRBV4-1, the J call TRBJ2-5; 7 positions agree with TRBD2. The CDR3 loop spans 16 amino acids. Unmatched junction bases numbered 9, after V lost 0 bases and J lost 5 bases. Looked up from germline, CDR1 is MGHRA and CDR2 is YSYEKL. Here the CDR3 reads CASSQDGLGSLETQYF. The covered CDR3 bases are TGCGCCAGCAGCCAAGACGGACTAGGCTCGTTGGAGACC.

This clone was seen ten or more times. The CDR3 extends 3 residues past the end of the read, so its final part is completed from the germline J gene. The V gene is TRBV12-3 or TRBV12-4, the J gene TRBJ1-4; 7 bases are a match to TRBD1. This CDR3 is built from 13 residues. The CDR3: CASRPGTVGKLFF. The covered CDR3 bases are TGTGCCAGCAGACCCGGGACAGTAGGGAAA.